The subject of this entry is one T cell receptor beta chain. Its matching antigen is unknown. This entry comes from a study of CD4+ T cells in melanoma. Whole-study results and caveats: A reported correlation linked neoantigen-specific CD4+ T cells to CD8+, macrophage and B cell function.

TCRdb's table, derived via immunoSEQ multiplex PCR, lists solely in-frame clones and lacks some. The sample carries roughly 120,000 clones, about 92% recorded once. The origin of this receptor is a human donor with melanoma. Sequencing was carried out using peripheral blood.

Here the CDR3 reads CARSSGVSTDTQYF. The CDR3 region has the DNA TGTGCCAGAAGCTCGGGGGTTAGCACAGATACGCAGTATTTT. The chain joins TRBV5-3 to TRBJ2-3, with D tentatively TRBD2 (6 bases). TRBV5-3 is reported as an ORF; its role is uncertain. Trimming pared 3 bases from V and 0 bases from J, leaving 8 bases between. This CDR3 has 14 amino acids.